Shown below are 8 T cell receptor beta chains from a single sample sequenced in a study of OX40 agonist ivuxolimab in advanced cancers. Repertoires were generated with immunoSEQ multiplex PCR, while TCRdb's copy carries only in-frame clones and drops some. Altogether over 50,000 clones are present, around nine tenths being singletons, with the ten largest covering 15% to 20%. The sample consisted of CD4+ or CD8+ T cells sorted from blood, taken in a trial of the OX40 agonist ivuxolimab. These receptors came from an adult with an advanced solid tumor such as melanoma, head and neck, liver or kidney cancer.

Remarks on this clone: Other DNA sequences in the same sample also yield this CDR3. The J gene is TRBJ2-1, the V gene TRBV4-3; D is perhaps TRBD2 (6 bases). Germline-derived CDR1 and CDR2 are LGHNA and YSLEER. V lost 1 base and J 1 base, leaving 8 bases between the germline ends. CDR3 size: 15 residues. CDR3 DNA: TGCGCCAGCAGCCAAGGGAGGGAGTCCTACAATGAGCAGTTCTTC. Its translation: CASSQGRESYNEQFF.

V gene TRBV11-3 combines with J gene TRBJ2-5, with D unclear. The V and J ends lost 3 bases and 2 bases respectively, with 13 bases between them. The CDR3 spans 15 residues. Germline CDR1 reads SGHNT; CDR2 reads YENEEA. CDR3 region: CASSFTYPIQETQYF. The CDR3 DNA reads TGTGCCAGCAGCTTTACATATCCGATTCAAGAGACCCAGTACTTC. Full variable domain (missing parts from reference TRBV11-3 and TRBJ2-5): EAGVVQSPRYKIIEKKQPVAFWCNPISGHNTLYWYLQNLGQGPELLIRYENEEAVDDSQLPKDRFSAERLKGVDSTLKIQPAELGDSAVYLCASSFTYPIQETQYFGPGTRLLVL.

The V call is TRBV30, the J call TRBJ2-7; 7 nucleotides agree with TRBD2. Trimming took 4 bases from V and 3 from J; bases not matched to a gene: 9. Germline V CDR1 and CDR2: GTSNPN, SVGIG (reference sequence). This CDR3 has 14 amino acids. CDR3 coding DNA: TGTGCCTGGACTTGTGGGCGGGAGTGCTACGAGCAGTACTTC. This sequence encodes CAWTCGRECYEQYF. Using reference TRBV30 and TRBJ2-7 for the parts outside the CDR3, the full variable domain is SQTIHQWPATLVQPVGSPLSLECTVEGTSNPNLYWYRQAAGRGLQLLFYSVGIGQISSEVPQNLSASRPQDRQFILSSKKLLLSDSGFYLCAWTCGRECYEQYFGPGTRLTVT.

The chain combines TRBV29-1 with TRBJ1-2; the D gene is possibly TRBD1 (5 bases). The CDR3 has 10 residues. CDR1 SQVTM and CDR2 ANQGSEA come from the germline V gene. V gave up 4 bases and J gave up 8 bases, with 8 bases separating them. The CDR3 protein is CSVVGEGYTF. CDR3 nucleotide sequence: TGCAGCGTTGTGGGGGAAGGCTACACCTTC.

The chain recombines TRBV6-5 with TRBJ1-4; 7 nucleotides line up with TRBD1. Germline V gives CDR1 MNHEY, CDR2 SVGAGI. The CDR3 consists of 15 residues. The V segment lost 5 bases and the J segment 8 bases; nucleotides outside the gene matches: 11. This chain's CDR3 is CASSALQGPGEKLFF. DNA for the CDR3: TGTGCCAGCAGTGCCCTACAGGGGCCGGGGGAAAAACTGTTTTTT.

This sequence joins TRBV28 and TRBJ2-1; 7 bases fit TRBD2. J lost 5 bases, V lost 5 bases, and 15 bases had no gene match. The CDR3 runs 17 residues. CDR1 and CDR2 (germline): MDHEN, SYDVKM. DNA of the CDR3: TGTGCCAGCAGTCCTTATACTAGCGCGAGACTAAACAATGAGCAGTTCTTC. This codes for CASSPYTSARLNNEQFF.

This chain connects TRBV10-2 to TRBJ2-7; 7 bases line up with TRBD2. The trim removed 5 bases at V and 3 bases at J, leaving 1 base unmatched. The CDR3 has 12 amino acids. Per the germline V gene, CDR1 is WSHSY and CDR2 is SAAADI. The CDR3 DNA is TGCGCCAGCAGTCGGGACTACTACGAGCAGTACTTC. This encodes CASSRDYYEQYF.

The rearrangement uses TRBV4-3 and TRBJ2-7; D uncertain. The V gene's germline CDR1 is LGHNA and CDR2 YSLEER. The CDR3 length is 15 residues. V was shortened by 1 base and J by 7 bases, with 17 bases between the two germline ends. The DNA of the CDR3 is TGCGCCAGCAGCCAAGTTATTGGACCAACGGGTGAGCAGTACTTC. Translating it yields CASSQVIGPTGEQYF.